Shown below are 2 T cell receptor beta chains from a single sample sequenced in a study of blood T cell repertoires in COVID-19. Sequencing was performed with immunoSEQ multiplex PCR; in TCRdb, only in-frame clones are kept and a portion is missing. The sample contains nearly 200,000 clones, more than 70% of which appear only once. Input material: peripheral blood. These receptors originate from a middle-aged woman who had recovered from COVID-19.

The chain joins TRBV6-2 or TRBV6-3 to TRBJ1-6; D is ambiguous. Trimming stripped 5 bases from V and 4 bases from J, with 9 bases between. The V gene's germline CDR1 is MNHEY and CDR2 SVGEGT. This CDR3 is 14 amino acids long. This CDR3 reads CASSRGVYNSPLHF. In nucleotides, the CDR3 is TGTGCCAGCAGTCGAGGAGTGTATAATTCACCCCTCCACTTT.

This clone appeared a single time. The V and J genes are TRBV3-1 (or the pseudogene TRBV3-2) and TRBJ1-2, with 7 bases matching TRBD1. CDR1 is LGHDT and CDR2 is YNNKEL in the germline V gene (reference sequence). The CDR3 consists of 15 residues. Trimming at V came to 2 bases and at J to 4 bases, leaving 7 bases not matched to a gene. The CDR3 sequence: CASSQLTGILYGYTF. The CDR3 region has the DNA TGTGCCAGCAGCCAACTGACAGGGATTCTCTATGGCTACACCTTC.